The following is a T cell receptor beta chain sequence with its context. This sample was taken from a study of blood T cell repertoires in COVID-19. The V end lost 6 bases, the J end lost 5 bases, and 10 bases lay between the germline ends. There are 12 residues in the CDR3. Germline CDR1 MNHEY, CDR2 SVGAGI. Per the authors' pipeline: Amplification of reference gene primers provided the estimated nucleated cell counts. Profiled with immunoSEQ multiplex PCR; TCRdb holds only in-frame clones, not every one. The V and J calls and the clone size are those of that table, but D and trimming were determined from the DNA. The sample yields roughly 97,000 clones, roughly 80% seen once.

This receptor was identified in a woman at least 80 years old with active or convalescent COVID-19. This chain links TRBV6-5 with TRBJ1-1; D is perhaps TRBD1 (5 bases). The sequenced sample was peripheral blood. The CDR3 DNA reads TGTGCCAGCAGCCGTGGGGGGACTGAAGCTTTCTTT. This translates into CASSRGGTEAFF.